This T cell receptor beta chain appears in the sequencing data of a study of naive and memory T cell subsets. The CDR3 is made up of 15 amino acids. V was clipped by 2 bases and J by 1 base, with 12 bases between them. CDR1 is SGHNT and CDR2 is YYREEE in the germline V gene (reference sequence). General observations from the study: Gini index rose across naive, CM, EM and EMRA in CD4 and CD8.

Both TRBC1 and TRBC2 were covered by a beta constant-region primer of two equimolar oligonucleotides. Ligated cDNA was amplified by four rounds of PCR with nested alpha and beta constant-region primers and SP2. MiXCR was run by TCRdb on the UMI-ligation and nested PCR reads, yielding one entry per CDR3 protein. The sample shows 95,000 to 150,000 distinct CDR3 sequences, 36% of them seen only once. A word on this clonotype: The antigen remains unidentified.

Cells stained for CD3, CD4, CD8, CD45RA and CD27 were sorted into four subsets. This clonotype was obtained from a human donor in good health. The sequencing sample was made of central memory CD4+ T cells from blood. This sequence joins TRBV5-4 and TRBJ1-1; tentative D call: TRBD1 (5 bases). The CDR3 here is CASSLDSSSNTEAFF. Written as DNA, the CDR3 is TGTGCCAGCAGCTTAGACAGTTCTTCGAACACTGAAGCTTTCTTT.